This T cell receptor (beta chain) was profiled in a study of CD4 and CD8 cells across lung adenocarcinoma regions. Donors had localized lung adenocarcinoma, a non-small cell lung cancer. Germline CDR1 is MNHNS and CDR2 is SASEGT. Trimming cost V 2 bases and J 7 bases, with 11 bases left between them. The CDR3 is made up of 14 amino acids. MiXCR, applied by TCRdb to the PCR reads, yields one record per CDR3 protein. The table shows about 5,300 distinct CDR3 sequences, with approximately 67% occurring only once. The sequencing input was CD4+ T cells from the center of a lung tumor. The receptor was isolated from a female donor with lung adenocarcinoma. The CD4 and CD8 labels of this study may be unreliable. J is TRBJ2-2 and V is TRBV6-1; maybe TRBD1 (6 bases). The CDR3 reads CASSEQGPGGELFF. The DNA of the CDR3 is TGTGCCAGCAGTGAACAGGGGCCGGGCGGGGAGCTGTTTTTT.